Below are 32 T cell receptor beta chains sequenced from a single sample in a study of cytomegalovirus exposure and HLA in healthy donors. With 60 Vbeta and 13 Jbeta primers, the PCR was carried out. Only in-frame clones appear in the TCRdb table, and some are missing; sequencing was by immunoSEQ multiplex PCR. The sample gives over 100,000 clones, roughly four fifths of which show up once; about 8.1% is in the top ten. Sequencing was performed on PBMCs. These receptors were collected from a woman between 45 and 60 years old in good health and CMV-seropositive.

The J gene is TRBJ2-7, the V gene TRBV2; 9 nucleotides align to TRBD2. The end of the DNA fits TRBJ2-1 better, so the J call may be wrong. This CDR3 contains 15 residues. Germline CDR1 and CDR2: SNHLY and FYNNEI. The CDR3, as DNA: TGTGCCAGCAGCCTTTGGACTAGCGAGTACAATGAGCAGTTCTTC. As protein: CASSLWTSEYNEQFF.

CDR3 coding DNA: TGTGCCAGCAGCTTGGGATCTAGGATGAGATCCAATGAGCAGTTCTTC. Translating gives CASSLGSRMRSNEQFF. The J gene is TRBJ2-1, the V gene TRBV5-4, with D unresolved. V dropped 0 bases and J dropped 6 bases, with 16 bases sitting between them. This CDR3 has 16 amino acids. Germline V gene lookup returns CDR1 SGHNT and CDR2 YYREEE (reference sequence).

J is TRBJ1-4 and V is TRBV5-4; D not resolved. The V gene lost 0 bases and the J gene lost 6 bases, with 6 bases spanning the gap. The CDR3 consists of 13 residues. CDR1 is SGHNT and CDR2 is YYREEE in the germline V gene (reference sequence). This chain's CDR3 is CASSLASDEKLFF. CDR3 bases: TGTGCCAGCAGCTTGGCCTCCGATGAAAAACTGTTTTTT.

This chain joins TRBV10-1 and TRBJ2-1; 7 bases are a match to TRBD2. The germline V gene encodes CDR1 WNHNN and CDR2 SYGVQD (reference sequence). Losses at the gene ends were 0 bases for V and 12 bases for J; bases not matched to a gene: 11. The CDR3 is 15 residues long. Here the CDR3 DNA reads TGCGCCAGCAGTGAGTCGATCGGACTAGGAACGCGGCAGTTCTTC. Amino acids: CASSESIGLGTRQFF.

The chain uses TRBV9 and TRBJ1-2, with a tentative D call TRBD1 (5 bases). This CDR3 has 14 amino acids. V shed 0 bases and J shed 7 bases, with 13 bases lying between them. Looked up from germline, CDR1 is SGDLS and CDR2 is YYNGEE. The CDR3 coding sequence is TGTGCCAGCAGCGTAGATTTGGGGGGAGGTGGCTACACCTTC. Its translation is CASSVDLGGGGYTF.

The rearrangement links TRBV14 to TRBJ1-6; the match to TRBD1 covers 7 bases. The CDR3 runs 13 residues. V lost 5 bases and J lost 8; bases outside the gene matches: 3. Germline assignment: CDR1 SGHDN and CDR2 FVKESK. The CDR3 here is CASSWDRDSPLHF. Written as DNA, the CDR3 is TGTGCCAGCAGCTGGGACAGAGATTCACCCCTCCACTTT. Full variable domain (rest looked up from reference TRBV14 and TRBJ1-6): EAGVTQFPSHSVIEKGQTVTLRCDPISGHDNLYWYRRVMGKEIKFLLHFVKESKQDESGMPNNRFLAERTGGTYSTLKVQPAELEDSGVYFCASSWDRDSPLHFGNGTRLTVT.

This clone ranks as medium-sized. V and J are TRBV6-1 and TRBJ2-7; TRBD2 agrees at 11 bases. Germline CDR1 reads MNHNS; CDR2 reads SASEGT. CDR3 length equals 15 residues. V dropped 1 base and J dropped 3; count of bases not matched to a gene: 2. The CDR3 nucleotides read TGTGCCAGCAGTGAAGGACTAGCGGGAAGCTACGAGCAGTACTTC. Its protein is CASSEGLAGSYEQYF.

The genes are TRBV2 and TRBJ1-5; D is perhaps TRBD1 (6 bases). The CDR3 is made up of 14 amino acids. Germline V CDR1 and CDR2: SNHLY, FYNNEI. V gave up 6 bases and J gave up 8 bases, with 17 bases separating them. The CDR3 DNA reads TGTGCCAGCAGAGGCGACAGGTCCCCGGAGCCCCAGCATTTT. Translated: CASRGDRSPEPQHF.

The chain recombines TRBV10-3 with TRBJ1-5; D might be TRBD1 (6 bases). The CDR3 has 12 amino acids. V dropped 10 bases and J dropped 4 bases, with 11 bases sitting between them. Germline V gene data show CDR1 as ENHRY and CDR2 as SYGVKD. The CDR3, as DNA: TGTGCCACCGGGACAAGAAATCAGCCCCAGCATTTT. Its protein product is CATGTRNQPQHF.

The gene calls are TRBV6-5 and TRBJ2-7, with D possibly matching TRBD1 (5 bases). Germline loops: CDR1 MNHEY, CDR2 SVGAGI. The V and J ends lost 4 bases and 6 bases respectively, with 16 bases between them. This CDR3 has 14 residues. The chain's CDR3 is CASSSVGQGFEQYF. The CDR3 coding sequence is TGTGCCAGCAGTTCAGTGGGGCAAGGGTTCGAGCAGTACTTC.

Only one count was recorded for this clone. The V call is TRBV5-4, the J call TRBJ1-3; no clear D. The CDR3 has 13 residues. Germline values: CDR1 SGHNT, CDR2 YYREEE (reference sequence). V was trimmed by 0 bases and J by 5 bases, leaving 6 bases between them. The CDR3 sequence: CASSLGQRNTIYF. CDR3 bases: TGTGCCAGCAGCTTGGGACAAAGAAACACCATATATTTT.

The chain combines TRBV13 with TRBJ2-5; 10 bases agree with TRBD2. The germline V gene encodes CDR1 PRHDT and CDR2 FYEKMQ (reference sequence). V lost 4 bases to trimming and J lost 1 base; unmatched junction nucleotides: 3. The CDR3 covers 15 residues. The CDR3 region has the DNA TGTGCCAGCAGCTCTGGACTAGCGGCCCAAGAGACCCAGTACTTC. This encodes CASSSGLAAQETQYF.

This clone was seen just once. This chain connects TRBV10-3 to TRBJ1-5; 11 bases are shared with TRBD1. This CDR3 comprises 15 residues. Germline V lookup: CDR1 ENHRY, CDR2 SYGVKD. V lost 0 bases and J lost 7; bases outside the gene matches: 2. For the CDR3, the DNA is TGTGCCATCAGTGAGTCGGGGACAGGGGGGCAGCCCCAGCATTTT. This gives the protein CAISESGTGGQPQHF.

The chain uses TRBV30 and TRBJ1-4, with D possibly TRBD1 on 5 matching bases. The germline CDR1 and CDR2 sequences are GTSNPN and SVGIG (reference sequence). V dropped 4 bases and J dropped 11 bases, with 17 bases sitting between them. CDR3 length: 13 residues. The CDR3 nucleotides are TGTGCCTGGAATTGGGTTTCGGGGGAGAAACTGTTTTTT. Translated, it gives CAWNWVSGEKLFF.

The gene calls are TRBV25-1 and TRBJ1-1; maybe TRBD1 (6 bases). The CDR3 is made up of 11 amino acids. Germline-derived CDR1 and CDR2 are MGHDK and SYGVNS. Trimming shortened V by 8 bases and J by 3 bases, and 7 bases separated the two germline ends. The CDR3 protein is CASGQYTEAFF. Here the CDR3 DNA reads TGTGCCAGCGGACAGTACACTGAAGCTTTCTTT. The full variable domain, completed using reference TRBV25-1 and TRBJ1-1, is EADIYQTPRYLVIGTGKKITLECSQTMGHDKMYWYQQDPGMELHLIHYSYGVNSTEKGDLSSESTVSRIRTEHFPLTLESARPSHTSQYLCASGQYTEAFFGQGTRLTVV.

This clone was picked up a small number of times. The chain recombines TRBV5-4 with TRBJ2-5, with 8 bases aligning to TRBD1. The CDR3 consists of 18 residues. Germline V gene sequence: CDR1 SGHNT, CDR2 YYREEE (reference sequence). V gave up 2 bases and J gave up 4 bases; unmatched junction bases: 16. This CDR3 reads CASSFGALPDRGRETQYF. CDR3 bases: TGTGCCAGCAGCTTTGGGGCCCTACCCGACAGGGGCCGAGAGACCCAGTACTTC. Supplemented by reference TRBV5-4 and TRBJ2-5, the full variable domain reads ETGVTQSPTHLIKTRGQQVTLRCSSQSGHNTVSWYQQALGQGPQFIFQYYREEENGRGNFPPRFSGLQFPNYSSELNVNALELDDSALYLCASSFGALPDRGRETQYFGPGTRLLVL.

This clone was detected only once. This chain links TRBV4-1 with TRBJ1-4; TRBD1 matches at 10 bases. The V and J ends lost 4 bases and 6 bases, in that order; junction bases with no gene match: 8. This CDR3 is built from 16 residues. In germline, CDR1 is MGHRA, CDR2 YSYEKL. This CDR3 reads CASSRSRGTGDEKLFF. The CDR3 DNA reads TGCGCCAGCAGCCGATCTAGGGGGACAGGGGATGAAAAACTGTTTTTT.

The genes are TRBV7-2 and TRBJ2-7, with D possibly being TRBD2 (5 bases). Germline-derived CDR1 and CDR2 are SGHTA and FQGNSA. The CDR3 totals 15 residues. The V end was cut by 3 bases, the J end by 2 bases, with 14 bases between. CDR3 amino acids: CASSLWRRRAYEQYF. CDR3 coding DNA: TGTGCCAGCAGCTTGTGGAGGCGTAGGGCCTACGAGCAGTACTTC.

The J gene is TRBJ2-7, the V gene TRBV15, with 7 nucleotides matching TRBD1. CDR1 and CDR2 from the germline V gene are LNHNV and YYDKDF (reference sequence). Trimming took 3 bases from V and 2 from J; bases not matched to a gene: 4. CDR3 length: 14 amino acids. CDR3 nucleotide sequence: TGTGCCACCAGCAGTGAAGACAGGGCCTACGAGCAGTACTTC. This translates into CATSSEDRAYEQYF.

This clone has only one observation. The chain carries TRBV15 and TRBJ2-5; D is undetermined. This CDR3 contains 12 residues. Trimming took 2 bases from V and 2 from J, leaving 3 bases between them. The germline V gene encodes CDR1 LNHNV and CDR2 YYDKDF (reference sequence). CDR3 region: CATSRIQETQYF. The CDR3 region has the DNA TGTGCCACCAGCAGAATACAAGAGACCCAGTACTTC.

The CDR3 coding sequence is TGCGCCAGCAGCCTTTCCCGGACTAGCGGGAGAGGGGAGACCCAGTACTTC. It is translated as CASSLSRTSGRGETQYF. This rearrangement joins TRBV5-1 to TRBJ2-5, with 13 bases identical to TRBD2. V lost 4 bases and J lost 5; bases outside the gene matches: 11. Germline CDR1 is SGHRS and CDR2 is YFSETQ. The CDR3 length is 17 residues.

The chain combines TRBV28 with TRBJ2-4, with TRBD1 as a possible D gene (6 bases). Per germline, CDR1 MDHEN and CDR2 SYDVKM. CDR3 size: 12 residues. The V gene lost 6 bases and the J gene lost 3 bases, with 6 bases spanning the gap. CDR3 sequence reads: CASRDSKNIQYF. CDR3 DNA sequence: TGTGCCAGCAGGGACAGCAAAAACATTCAGTACTTC. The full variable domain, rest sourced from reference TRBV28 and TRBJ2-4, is DVKVTQSSRYLVKRTGEKVFLECVQDMDHENMFWYRQDPGLGLRLIYFSYDVKMKEKGDIPEGYSVSREKKERFSLILESASTNQTSMYLCASRDSKNIQYFGAGTRLSVL.

CDR3 protein: CSVDQLTGVYNEQFF. DNA for the CDR3: TGCAGCGTTGACCAACTGACGGGGGTGTACAATGAGCAGTTCTTC. The V gene is TRBV29-1, the J gene TRBJ2-1, with D possibly matching TRBD2 (6 bases). This CDR3 region has 15 residues. V lost 3 bases to trimming and J lost 4 bases, with 16 bases between them. Germline V gene lookup returns CDR1 SQVTM and CDR2 ANQGSEA.

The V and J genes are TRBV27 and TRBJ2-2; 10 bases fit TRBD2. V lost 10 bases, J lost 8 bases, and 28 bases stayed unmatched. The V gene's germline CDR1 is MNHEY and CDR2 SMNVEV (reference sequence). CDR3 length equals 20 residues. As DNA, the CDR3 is TGTGCCACCCCGCCAAACCCGGGACTAGCGCGAGCAGATACATATGGGGAGCTGTTTTTT. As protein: CATPPNPGLARADTYGELFF.

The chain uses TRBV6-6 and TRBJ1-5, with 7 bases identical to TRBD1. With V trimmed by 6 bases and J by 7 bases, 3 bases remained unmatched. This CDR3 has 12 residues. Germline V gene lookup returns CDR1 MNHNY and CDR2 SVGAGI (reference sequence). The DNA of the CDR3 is TGTGCCAGCAGCAGGGGGACCCAGCCCCAGCATTTT. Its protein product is CASSRGTQPQHF.

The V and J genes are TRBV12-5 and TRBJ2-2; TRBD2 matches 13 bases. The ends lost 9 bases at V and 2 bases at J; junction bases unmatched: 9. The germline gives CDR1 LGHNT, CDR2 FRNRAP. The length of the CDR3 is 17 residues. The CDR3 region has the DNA TGTGCTAGCGCCTGGACTAGCGGGGGATATAACACCGGGGAGCTGTTTTTT. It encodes CASAWTSGGYNTGELFF.

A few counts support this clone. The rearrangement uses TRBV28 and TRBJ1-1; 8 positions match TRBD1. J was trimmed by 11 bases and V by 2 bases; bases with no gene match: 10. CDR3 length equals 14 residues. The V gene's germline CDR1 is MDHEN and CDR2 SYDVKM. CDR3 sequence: CASSLIDRGTIAFF. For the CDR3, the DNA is TGTGCCAGCAGTTTAATCGACAGGGGTACTATCGCTTTCTTT.

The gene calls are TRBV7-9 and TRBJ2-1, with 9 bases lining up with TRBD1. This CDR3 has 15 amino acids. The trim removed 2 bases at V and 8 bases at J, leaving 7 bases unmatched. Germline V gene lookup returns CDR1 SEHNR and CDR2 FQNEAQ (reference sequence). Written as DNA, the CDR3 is TGTGCCAGCAGCTTAACAGGGGGCCGAATCGATGAGCAGTTCTTC. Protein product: CASSLTGGRIDEQFF. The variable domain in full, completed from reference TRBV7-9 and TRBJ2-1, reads DTGVSQNPRHKITKRGQNVTFRCDPISEHNRLYWYRQTLGQGPEFLTYFQNEAQLEKSRLLSDRFSAERPKGSFSTLEIQRTEQGDSAMYLCASSLTGGRIDEQFFGPGTRLTVL.

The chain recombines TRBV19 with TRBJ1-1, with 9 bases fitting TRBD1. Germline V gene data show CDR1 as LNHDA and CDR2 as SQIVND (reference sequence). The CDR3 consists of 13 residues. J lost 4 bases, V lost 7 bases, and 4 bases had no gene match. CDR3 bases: TGTGCCAGTAACCCGACAGGGGGCACTGAAGCTTTCTTT. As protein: CASNPTGGTEAFF.

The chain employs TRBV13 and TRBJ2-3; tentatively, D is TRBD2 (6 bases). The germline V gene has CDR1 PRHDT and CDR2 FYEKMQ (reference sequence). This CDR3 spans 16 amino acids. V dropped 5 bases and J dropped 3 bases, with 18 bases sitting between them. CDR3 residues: CASSMIAVTLTDTQYF. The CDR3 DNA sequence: TGTGCCAGCAGCATGATAGCGGTTACCTTAACAGATACGCAGTATTTT.

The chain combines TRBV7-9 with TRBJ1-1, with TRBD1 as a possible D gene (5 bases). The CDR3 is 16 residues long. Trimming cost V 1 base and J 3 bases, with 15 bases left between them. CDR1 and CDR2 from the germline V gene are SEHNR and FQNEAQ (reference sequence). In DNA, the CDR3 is TGTGCCAGCAGCTTAGTGAGCGGGGCGCCGGACACTGAAGCTTTCTTT. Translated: CASSLVSGAPDTEAFF.

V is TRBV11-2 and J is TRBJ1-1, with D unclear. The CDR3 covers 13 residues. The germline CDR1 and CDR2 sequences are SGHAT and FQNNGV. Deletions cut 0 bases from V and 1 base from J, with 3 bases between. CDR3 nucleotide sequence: TGTGCCAGCAGCTTAGATCAGAACACTGAAGCTTTCTTT. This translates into CASSLDQNTEAFF.